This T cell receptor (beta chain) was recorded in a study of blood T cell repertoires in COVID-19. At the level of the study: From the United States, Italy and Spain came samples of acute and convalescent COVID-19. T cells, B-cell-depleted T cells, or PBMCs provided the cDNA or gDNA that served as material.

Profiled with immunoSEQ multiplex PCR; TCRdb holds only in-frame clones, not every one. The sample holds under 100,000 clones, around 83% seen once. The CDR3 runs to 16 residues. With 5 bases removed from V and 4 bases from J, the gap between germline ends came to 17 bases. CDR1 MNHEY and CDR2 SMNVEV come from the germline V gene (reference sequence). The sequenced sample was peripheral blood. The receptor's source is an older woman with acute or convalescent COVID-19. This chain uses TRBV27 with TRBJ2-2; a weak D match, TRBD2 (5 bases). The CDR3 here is CASSPTRISSTGELFF. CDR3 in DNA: TGTGCCAGCAGTCCAACTAGGATTTCGAGCACCGGGGAGCTGTTTTTT.